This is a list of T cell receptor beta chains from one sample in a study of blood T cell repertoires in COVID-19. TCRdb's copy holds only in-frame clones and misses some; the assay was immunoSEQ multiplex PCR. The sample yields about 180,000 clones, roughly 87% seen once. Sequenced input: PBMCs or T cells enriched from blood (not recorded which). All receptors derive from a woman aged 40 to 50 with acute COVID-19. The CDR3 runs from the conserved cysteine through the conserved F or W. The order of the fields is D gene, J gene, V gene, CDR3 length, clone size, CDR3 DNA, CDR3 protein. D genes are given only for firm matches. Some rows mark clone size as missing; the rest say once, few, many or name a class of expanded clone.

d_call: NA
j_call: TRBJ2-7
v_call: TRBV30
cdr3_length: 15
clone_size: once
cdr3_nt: TGTGCCTGGAGTGTCTCTGGGGCGGGACTCTACGAGCAGTACTTC
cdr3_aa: CAWSVSGAGLYEQYF

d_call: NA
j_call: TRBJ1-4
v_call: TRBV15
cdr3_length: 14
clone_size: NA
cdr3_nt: TGTGCCACCAGCTGGGACGGACTAAATGAAAAACTGTTTTTT
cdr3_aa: CATSWDGLNEKLFF

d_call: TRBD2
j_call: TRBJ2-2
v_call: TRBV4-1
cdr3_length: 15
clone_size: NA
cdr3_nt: TGCGCCAGCAGCCTGATTAGCGGGGTCACCGGGGAGCTGTTTTTT
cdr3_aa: CASSLISGVTGELFF

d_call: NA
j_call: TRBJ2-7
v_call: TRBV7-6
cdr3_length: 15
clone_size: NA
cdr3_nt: TGTGCCAGCAGCTTACGGGACTCTCCCACCTACGAGCAGTACTTC
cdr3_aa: CASSLRDSPTYEQYF

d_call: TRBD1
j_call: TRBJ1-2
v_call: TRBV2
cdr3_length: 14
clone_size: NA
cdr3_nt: TGTGCCAGCAGCCGGACAGGGGCTTCCTATGGCTACACCTTC
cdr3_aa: CASSRTGASYGYTF

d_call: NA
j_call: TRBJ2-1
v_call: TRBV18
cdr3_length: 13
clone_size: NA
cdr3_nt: TGTGCCAGCTCCCTCAAGCCCAACAATGAGCAGTTCTTC
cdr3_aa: CASSLKPNNEQFF

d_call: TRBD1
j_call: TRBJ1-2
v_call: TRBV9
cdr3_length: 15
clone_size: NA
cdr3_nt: TGTGCCAGCAGCGCCGGGACAGGCTACGCCTATGGCTACACCTTC
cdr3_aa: CASSAGTGYAYGYTF

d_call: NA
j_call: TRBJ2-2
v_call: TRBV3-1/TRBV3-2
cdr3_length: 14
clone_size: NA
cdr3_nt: TGTGCCAGCAGCCCCGAGGGCTCCACCGGGGAGCTGTTTTTT
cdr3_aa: CASSPEGSTGELFF

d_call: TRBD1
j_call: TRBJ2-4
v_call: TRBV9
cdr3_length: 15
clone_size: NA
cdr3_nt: TGTGCCAGCAGCCCCGAGGGGGCGCCGCAAAACATTCAGTACTTC
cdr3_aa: CASSPEGAPQNIQYF

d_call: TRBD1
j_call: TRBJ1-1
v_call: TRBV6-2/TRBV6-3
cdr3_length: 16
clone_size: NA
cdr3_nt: TGTGCCAGCAGTCGCCATGGACAGGCAGTGAACACTGAAGCTTTCTTT
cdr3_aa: CASSRHGQAVNTEAFF

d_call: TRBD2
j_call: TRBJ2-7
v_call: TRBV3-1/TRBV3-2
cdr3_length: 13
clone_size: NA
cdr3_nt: TGTGCCAGCAGCCCTTTAGCGGGAGACGAGCAGTACTTC
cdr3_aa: CASSPLAGDEQYF

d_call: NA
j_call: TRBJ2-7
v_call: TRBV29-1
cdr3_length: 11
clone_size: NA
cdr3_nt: TGCAGCGTTTCCCGACAGGCCGAGCAGTACTTC
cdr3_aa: CSVSRQAEQYF

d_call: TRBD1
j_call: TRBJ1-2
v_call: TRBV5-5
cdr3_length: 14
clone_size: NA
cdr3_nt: TGTGCCAGCAGCGGCCGGGACAGGGATTTTGGCTACACCTTC
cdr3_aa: CASSGRDRDFGYTF

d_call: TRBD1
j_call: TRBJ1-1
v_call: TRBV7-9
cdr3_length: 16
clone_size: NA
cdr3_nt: TGTGCCAGCAGCTCCAACGAGGGACAGGGGCACACTGAAGCTTTCTTT
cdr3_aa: CASSSNEGQGHTEAFF

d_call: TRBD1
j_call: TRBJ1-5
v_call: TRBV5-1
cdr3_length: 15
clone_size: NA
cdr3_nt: TGCGCCAGCAGCCTCGGGACAGGGGTCAATCAGCCCCAGCATTTT
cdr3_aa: CASSLGTGVNQPQHF

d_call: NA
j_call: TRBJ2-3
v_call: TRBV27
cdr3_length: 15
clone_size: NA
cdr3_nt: TGTGCCAGCAGTTTGTACCAGGGTAGCACAGATACGCAGTATTTT
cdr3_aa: CASSLYQGSTDTQYF

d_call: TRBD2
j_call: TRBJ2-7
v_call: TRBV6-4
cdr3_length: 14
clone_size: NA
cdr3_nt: TGTGCCAGCAGTGTCCTAGCGGGAGAATACGAGCAGTACTTC
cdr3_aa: CASSVLAGEYEQYF

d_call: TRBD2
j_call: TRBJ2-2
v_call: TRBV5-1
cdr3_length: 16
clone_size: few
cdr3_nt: TGCGCCAGCAGCCTAGGGCTAGCGGGGAGCACCGGGGAGCTGTTTTTT
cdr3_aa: CASSLGLAGSTGELFF

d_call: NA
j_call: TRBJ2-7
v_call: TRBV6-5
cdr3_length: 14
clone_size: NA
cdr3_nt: TGTGCCAGCACCCCGCGGCAGGGTTCTTACGAGCAGTACTTC
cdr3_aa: CASTPRQGSYEQYF

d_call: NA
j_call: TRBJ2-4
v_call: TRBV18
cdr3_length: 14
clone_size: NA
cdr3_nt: TGTGCCAGCTCACCCGACAGGAAGGGAAACATTCAGTACTTC
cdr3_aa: CASSPDRKGNIQYF

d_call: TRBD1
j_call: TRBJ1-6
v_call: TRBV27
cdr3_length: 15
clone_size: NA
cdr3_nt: TGTGCCAGCAGCTTCGTGGGGACAGGAGAGTCACCCCTCCACTTT
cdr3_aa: CASSFVGTGESPLHF

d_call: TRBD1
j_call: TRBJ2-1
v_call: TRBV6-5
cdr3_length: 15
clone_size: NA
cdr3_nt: TGTGCCAGCAGTTTTGGGACAGGGTCCTACAATGAGCAGTTCTTC
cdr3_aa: CASSFGTGSYNEQFF

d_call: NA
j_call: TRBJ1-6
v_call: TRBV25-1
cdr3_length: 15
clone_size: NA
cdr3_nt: TGTGCCAGCAGTGCTCTCAGGGGTCATAATTCACCCCTCCACTTT
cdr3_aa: CASSALRGHNSPLHF

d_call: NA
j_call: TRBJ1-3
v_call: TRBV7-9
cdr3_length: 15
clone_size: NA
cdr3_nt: TGTGCCAGCAGCTTAACAGGCATTTCTGGAAACACCATATATTTT
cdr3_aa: CASSLTGISGNTIYF

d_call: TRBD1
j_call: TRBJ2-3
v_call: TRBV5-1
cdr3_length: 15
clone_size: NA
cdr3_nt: TGCGCCAGCAGCTTGGTGGGACAGGGCACAGATACGCAGTATTTT
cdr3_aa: CASSLVGQGTDTQYF

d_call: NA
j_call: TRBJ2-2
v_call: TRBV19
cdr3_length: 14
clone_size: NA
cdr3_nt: TGTGCCAGTACTGGGAGGACCAACACCGGGGAGCTGTTTTTT
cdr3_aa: CASTGRTNTGELFF

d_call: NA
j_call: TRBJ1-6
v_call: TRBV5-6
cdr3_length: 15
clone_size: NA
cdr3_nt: TGTGCCAGCAGCTGGGGGCAGGGTGTTAATTCACCCCTCCACTTT
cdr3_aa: CASSWGQGVNSPLHF

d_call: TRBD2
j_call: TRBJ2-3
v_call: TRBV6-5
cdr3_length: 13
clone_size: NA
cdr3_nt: TGTGCCAGCAAGGCGGGAGTAACAGATACGCAGTATTTT
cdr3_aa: CASKAGVTDTQYF